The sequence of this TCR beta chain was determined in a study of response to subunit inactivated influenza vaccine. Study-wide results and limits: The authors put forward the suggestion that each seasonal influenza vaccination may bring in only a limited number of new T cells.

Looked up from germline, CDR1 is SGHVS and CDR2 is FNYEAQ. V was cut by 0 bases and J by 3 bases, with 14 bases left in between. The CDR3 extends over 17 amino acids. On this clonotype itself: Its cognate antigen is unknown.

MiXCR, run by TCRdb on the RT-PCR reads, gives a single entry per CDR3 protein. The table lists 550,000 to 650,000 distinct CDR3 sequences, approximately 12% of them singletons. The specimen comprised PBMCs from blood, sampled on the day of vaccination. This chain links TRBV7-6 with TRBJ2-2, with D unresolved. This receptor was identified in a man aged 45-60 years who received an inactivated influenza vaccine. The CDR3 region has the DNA TGTGCCAGCAGCTTAGCGCTCGGGCAGACTTACACCGGGGAGCTGTTTTTT. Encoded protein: CASSLALGQTYTGELFF.